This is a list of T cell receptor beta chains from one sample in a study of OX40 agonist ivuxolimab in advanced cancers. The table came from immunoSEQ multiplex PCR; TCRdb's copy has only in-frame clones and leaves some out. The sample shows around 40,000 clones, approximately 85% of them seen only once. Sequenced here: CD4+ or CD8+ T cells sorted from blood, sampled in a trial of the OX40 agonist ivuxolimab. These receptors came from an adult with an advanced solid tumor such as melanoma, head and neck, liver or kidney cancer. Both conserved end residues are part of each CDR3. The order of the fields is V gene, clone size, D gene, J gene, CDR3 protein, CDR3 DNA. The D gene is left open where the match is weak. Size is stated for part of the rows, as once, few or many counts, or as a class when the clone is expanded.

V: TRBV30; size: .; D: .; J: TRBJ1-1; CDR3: CAWRAPPRVGAFF; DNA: TGTGCCTGGAGAGCCCCCCCGAGGGTGGGAGCTTTCTTT
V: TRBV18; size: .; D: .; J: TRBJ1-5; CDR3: CASSPGHNSGQPQHF; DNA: TGTGCCAGCTCACCGGGACATAACTCGGGCCAGCCCCAGCATTTT
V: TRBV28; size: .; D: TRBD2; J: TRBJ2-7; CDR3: CASSSYGLARTYEQYF; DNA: TGTGCCAGCAGTTCATATGGACTAGCCAGAACCTACGAGCAGTACTTC
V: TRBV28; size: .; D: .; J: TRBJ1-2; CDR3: CASSLVVLNYGYTF; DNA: TGTGCCAGCAGTTTGGTAGTCCTTAACTATGGCTACACCTTC
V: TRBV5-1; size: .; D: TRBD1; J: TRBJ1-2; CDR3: CASSSGQGTDGYTF; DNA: TGCGCCAGCAGCTCGGGACAGGGTACGGATGGCTACACCTTC
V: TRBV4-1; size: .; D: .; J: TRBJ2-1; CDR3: CASSQDRGGVYNEQFF; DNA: TGCGCCAGCAGCCAAGACAGGGGAGGGGTCTACAATGAGCAGTTCTTC
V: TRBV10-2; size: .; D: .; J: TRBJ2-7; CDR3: CASSHIWSEQYF; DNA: TGCGCCAGCAGCCATATATGGTCCGAGCAGTACTTC
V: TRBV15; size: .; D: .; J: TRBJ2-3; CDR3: CATSRVSIILAENTDTQYF; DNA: TGTGCCACCAGCAGAGTTTCCATTATTTTAGCGGAGAACACAGATACGCAGTATTTT
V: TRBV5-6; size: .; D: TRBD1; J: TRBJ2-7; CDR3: CASSLWTGFYEQYF; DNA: TGTGCCAGCAGCTTGTGGACAGGGTTCTACGAGCAGTACTTC
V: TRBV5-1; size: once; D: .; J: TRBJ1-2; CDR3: CASSPGGALGYTF; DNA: TGCGCCAGCAGCCCGGGGGGGGCCCTTGGCTACACCTTC
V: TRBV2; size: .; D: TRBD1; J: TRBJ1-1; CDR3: CASSGTGRNTEAFF; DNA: TGTGCCAGCAGTGGGACAGGGCGGAACACTGAAGCTTTCTTT
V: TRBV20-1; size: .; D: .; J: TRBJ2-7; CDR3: CSARHVEQYF; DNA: TGCAGTGCCCGACATGTCGAGCAGTACTTC
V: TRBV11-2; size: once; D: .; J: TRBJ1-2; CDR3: CASSSNARNSYGYTF; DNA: TGTGCCAGCAGCTCTAACGCGCGGAATAGCTATGGCTACACCTTC
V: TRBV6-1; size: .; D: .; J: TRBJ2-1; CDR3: CASSESTNNNEQFF; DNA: TGTGCCAGCAGTGAATCTACTAACAACAATGAGCAGTTCTTC
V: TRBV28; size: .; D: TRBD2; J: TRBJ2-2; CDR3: CAGMTSGSAGELFF; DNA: TGTGCCGGCATGACTAGCGGGAGTGCCGGGGAGCTGTTTTTT
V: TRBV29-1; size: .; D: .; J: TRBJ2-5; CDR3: CSVDVSQETQYF; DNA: TGCAGCGTTGACGTAAGCCAAGAGACCCAGTACTTC
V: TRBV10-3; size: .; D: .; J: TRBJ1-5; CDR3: CAISAWGNNQPQHF; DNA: TGTGCCATCAGTGCCTGGGGTAACAATCAGCCCCAGCATTTT
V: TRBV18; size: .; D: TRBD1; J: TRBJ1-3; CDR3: CASSQQGAGGNTIYF; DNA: TGTGCCAGCTCACAACAGGGGGCCGGTGGAAACACCATATATTTT
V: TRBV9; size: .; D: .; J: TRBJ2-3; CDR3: CASSVAGRLRSTDTQYF; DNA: TGTGCCAGCAGCGTAGCGGGACGTCTGAGGAGCACAGATACGCAGTATTTT
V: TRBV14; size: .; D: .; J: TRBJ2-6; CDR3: CASSHFGIGANVLTF; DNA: TGTGCCAGCAGCCACTTCGGAATTGGGGCCAACGTCCTGACTTTC
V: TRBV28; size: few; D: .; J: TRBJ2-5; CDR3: CASSPKETQYF; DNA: TGTGCCAGCAGCCCAAAAGAGACCCAGTACTTC
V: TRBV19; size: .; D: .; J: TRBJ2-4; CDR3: CVPPPGTSGAKNIQYF; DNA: TGTGTCCCACCCCCCGGGACCTCGGGGGCCAAAAACATTCAGTACTTC
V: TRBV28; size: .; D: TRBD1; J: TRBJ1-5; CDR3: CASSGNRGVQPQHF; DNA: TGTGCCAGCAGTGGAAACAGGGGAGTACAGCCCCAGCATTTT
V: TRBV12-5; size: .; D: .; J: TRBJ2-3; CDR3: CASGLGTKGATQYF; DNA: TGTGCTAGTGGTTTGGGGACTAAGGGGGCTACGCAGTATTTT
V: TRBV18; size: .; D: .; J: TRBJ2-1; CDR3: CASSPQAGGRHNEQFF; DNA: TGTGCCAGCTCACCACAGGCCGGTGGGCGGCACAATGAGCAGTTCTTC
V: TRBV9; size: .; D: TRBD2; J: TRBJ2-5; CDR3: CASSVAGGRAGETQYF; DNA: TGTGCCAGCAGCGTAGCGGGCGGGAGGGCCGGGGAGACCCAGTACTTC
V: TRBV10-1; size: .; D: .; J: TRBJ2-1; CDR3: CASSFFGSNEQFF; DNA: TGCGCCAGCAGTTTTTTCGGGTCTAATGAGCAGTTCTTC
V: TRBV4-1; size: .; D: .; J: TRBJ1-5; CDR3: CASSLDGGLGNQPQHF; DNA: TGCGCCAGCAGCCTCGATGGGGGGCTAGGGAATCAGCCCCAGCATTTT
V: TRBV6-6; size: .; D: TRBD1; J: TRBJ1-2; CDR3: CASSYPDRGNGYTF; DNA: TGTGCCAGCAGTTACCCAGACAGGGGGAATGGCTACACCTTC
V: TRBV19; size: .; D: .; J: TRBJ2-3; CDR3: CASSIARWDTQYF; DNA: TGTGCCAGTAGTATAGCCCGGTGGGATACGCAGTATTTT
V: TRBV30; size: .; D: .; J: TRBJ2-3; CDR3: CASDRAGDTQYF; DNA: TGTGCCTCGGACCGGGCAGGGGATACGCAGTATTTT
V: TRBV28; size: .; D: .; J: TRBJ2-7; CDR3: CASSSVRGTEQYF; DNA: TGTGCCAGCAGTTCAGTCCGGGGGACCGAGCAGTACTTC
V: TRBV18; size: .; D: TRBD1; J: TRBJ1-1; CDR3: CASSPTGFTEAFF; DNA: TGTGCCAGCTCACCGACAGGGTTCACTGAAGCTTTCTTT
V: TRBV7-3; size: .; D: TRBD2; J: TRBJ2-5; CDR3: CASSREGGRVETQYF; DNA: TGTGCCAGCAGCCGCGAGGGCGGGAGAGTGGAGACCCAGTACTTC
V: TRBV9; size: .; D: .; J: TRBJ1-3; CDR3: CASSVDAGVGNTIYF; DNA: TGTGCCAGCAGCGTAGACGCAGGGGTGGGAAACACCATATATTTT
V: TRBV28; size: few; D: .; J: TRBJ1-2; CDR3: CVVGRAGSGYTF; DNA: TGTGTGGTGGGCAGGGCGGGCTCAGGCTACACCTTC
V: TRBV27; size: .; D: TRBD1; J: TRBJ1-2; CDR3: CASTGGYGYTF; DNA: TGTGCCAGTACAGGGGGCTATGGCTACACCTTC
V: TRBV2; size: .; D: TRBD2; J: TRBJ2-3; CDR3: CASGAGATDTQYF; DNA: TGTGCCAGCGGAGCGGGGGCCACAGATACGCAGTATTTT
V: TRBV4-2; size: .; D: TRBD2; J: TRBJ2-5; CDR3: CASSQERRLAGEETQYF; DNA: TGTGCCAGCAGCCAAGAAAGGCGGCTAGCGGGGGAAGAGACCCAGTACTTC
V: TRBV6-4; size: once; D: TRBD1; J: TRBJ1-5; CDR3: CASSIGTGVNQPQHF; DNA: TGTGCCAGCTCAATCGGGACAGGGGTCAATCAGCCCCAGCATTTT